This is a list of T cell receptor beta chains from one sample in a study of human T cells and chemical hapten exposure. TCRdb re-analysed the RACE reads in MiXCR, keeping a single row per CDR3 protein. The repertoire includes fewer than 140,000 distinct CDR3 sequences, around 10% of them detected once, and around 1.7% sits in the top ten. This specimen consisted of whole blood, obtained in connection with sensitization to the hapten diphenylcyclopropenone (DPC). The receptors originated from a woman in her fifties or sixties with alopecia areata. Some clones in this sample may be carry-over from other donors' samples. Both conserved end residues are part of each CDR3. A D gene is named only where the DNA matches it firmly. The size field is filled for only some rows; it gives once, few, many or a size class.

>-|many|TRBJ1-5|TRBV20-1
TGCAGTGCTAGAGATCAGGGCTGGCGACAGCCCCAGCATTTT
CSARDQGWRQPQHF
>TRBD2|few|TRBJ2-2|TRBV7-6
TGTGCCAGCAGCGCCCGACTAGCGGCGAACACCGGGGAGCTGTTTTTT
CASSARLAANTGELFF
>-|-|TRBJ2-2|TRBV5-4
TGTGCCAGCAGCGACTCCCCAGGTGGAACCGGGGAGCTGTTTTTT
CASSDSPGGTGELFF
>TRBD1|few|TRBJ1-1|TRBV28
TGTGCCAGCAGTTTGGGCAGGGGGCGCACTGAAGCTTTCTTT
CASSLGRGRTEAFF
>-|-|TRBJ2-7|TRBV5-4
TGTGCCAGCAGCTTCAGTGGGCGGGGCTACGAGCAGTACTTC
CASSFSGRGYEQYF
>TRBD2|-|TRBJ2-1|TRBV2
TGTGCCAGCAGTTCATTCGGGACTAGCGGGGTGGTGAATGAGCAGTTCTTC
CASSSFGTSGVVNEQFF
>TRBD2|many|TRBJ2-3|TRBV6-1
TGTGCCAGCAGTGAAGCGACTAGCGGGGGCCGAGATACGCAGTATTTT
CASSEATSGGRDTQYF
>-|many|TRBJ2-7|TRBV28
TGTGCCAGCACCTCTGGGACCTCCTACGAGCAGTACTTC
CASTSGTSYEQYF
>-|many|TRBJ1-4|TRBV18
TGTGCCAGCTCACCAAGGGGGGGCGCGGCTAATGAAAAACTGTTTTTT
CASSPRGGAANEKLFF
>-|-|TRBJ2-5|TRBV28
TGTGCCAGCAGTTTATTACAGGAACAAGAGACCCAGTACTTC
CASSLLQEQETQYF
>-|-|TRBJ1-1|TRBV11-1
TGTGCCAGCAGCTTATACAGGAACACTGAAGCTTTCTTT
CASSLYRNTEAFF
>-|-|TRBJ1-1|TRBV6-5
TGTGCCAGCAGTCGAACGGGGATGAACACTGAAGCTTTCTTT
CASSRTGMNTEAFF
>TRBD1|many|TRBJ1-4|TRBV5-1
TGCGCCAGCAGCTTGCTTCCGGGACAGATAAATGAAAAACTGTTTTTT
CASSLLPGQINEKLFF
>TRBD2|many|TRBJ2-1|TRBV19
TGTGCCAGTAGTCCCCTAGCGGGGGGATCTTACAATGAGCAGTTCTTC
CASSPLAGGSYNEQFF
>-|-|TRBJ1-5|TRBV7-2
TGTGCCAGCAGCTCATGGGGTAATAGCAATCAGCCCCAGCATTTT
CASSSWGNSNQPQHF
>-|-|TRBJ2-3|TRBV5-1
TGCGCCAGCAGCCAACCGGGCACAGATACGCAGTATTTT
CASSQPGTDTQYF
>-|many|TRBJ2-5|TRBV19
TGTGCCAGTAGCCCGGGGGGCCGTATCCCCCAGTACTTC
CASSPGGRIPQYF
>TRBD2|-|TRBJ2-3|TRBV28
TGTGCCAGCAGTTTTTGGGTAGCGGGAGGGCCATTGGGGGATACGCAGTATTTT
CASSFWVAGGPLGDTQYF
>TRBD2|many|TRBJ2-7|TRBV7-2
TGTGCCAGCAGCTTTTCCAGCGGGAGTAGCTACGAGCAGTACTTC
CASSFSSGSSYEQYF
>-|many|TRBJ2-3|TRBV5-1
TGCGCCAGCAGCTTGCAGGGCGGGGCCCGCACAGATACGCAGTATTTT
CASSLQGGARTDTQYF
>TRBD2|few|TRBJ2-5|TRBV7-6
TGTGCCAGCAGCTTCCGCCAGCGGGAGTCTCCAGAGACCCAGTACTTC
CASSFRQRESPETQYF
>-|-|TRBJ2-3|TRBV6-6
TGTGCCAGCAGGACCGACACAGATACGCAGTATTTT
CASRTDTDTQYF
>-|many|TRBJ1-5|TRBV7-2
TGTGCCAGCAGCTTATCCCAGGGTTATAGCAATCAGCCCCAGCATTTT
CASSLSQGYSNQPQHF
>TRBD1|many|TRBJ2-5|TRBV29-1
TGCAGCGTTGCGACAGGGATAGGCGAGACCCAGTACTTC
CSVATGIGETQYF
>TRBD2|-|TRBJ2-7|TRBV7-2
TGTGCCAGCAGCCCGATGACTAGCGGGGGCCTGGAGCAGTACTTC
CASSPMTSGGLEQYF
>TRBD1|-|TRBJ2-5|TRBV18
TGTGCCAGCTCACACGGGTCCGGCGGGACAGGAAAAGAGACCCAGTACTTC
CASSHGSGGTGKETQYF
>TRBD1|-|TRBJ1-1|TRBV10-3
TGTGCCATCAGGGGGTCTGAGGGACAGAGGAACACTGAAGCTTTCTTT
CAIRGSEGQRNTEAFF
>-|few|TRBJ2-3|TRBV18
TGTGCCAGCTCACCACCTAGTCAGAGCACAGATACGCAGTATTTT
CASSPPSQSTDTQYF
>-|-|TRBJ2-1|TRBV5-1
TGCGCCAGCAGCTATCAGGTTGGCTCCTACAATGAGCAGTTCTTC
CASSYQVGSYNEQFF
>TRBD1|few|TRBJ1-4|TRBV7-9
TGTGCCAGCAGCCGGGGACAGGGGGCTTCGGACCGTTTTTTT
CASSRGQGASDRFF
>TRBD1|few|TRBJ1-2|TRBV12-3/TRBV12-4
TGTGCCAGCACCCGGACAGGGTATCATGGCTACACCTTC
CASTRTGYHGYTF
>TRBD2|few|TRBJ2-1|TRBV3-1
TGTGCCAGCAGCCCATCCTTTGTAGCGGGAGTGTTCTTC
CASSPSFVAGVFF
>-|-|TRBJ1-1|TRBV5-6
TGTGCCAGCAGCCCGGCAGGTGGCAGGGGTGGATCTTTCGACACTGAAGCTTTCTTT
CASSPAGGRGGSFDTEAFF
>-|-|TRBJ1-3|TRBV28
TGTGCCAGCAGTTTATTACAGGGAGGAAACACCATATATTTT
CASSLLQGGNTIYF
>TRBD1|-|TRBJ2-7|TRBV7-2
TGTGCCAGCAGCTTAGGTATGGACAGGAACCACTACGAGCAGTACTTC
CASSLGMDRNHYEQYF
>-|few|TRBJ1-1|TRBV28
TGTGCCAGCAGTTTATCGGTTCCCAACACTGAAGCTTTCTTT
CASSLSVPNTEAFF
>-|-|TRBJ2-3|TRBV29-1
TGCAGCGTCTCCCGGGGTACGCAGTATTTT
CSVSRGTQYF
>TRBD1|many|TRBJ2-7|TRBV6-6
TGTGCCAGCAGTTACTCTGGAAGCAGGGCAGGGGGATACGAGCAGTACTTC
CASSYSGSRAGGYEQYF
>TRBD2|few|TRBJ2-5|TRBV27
TGTGCCAGCAGTTTTAGTAGCGGGGTAGAGACCCAGTACTTC
CASSFSSGVETQYF
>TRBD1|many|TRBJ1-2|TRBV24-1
TGTGCCACCAGTGCGTCAGGGGGAAACTATGGCTACACCTTC
CATSASGGNYGYTF
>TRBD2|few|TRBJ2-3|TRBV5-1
TGCGCCAGCAGCGAGGGACTAGCGGGGGCTAAAGGCACAGATACGCAGTATTTT
CASSEGLAGAKGTDTQYF